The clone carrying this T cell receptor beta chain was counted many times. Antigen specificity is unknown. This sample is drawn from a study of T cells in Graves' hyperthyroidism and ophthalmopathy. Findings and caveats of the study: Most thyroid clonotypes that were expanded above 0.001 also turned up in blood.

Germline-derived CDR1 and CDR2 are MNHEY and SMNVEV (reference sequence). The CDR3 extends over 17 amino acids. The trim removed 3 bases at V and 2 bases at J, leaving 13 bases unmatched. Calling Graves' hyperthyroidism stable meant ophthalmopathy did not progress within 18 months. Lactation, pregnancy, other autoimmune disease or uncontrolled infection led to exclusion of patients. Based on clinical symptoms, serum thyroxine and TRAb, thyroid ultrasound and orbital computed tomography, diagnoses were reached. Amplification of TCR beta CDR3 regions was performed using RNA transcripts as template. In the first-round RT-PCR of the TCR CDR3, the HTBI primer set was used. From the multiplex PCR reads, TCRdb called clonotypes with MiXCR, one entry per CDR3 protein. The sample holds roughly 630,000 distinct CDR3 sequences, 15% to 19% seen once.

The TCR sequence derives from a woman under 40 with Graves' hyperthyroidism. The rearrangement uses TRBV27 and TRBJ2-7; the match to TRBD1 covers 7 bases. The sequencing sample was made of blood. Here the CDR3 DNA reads TGTGCCAGCAGTTTGTCCGGGTACGGGACAGCACCCTACGAGCAGTACTTC. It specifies CASSLSGYGTAPYEQYF.